Listed here are 17 T cell receptor beta chains from one sample, sequenced in a study of cytomegalovirus exposure and HLA in healthy donors. The assay was immunoSEQ multiplex PCR, and TCRdb's table has in-frame clones only and misses some. The profile shows 250,000 to 350,000 clones, about 90% of them singletons. Sequencing input: PBMCs. The receptors derive from a woman under 40 in good health and CMV-seropositive.

This chain links TRBV6-5 with TRBJ1-1; TRBD1 matches 9 bases. The junction had 6 bases not matched to a gene; V was cut back by 2 bases and J by 8 bases. The CDR3 extends over 14 amino acids. CDR1 and CDR2 from the germline V gene are MNHEY and SVGAGI. The CDR3 DNA reads TGTGCCAGCAGTTACCTCGGACAGGGGCCCGAAGCTTTCTTT. Protein product: CASSYLGQGPEAFF.

The chain combines TRBV9 with TRBJ2-1, with D hard to call. The V end lost 7 bases, the J end lost 1 base, and 12 bases lay between the germline ends. CDR1 and CDR2 from the germline V gene are SGDLS and YYNGEE. The length of the CDR3 is 14 residues. The CDR3 loop reads CASSGGLSYNEQFF. In DNA, the CDR3 is TGTGCCAGCTCTGGCGGCTTATCCTACAATGAGCAGTTCTTC.

The chain employs TRBV27 and TRBJ2-2; 8 bases agree with TRBD2. V was pared by 2 bases and J by 2 bases, with 4 bases of the junction left unmatched. CDR1 and CDR2 (germline): MNHEY, SMNVEV (reference sequence). The CDR3 length is 16 residues. The CDR3 sequence: CASSLLAGVNTGELFF. DNA for the CDR3: TGTGCCAGCAGTTTACTAGCGGGCGTTAACACCGGGGAGCTGTTTTTT.

This clone was picked up one time. The gene calls are TRBV5-8 and TRBJ2-3; possibly TRBD1 or TRBD2 for D (6 bases each). Germline V gene data show CDR1 as SGHTS and CDR2 as YDEGEE. This CDR3 has 17 residues. V dropped 4 bases and J dropped 0 bases, with 18 bases sitting between them. The CDR3 spells CASSLLGGGSSTDTQYF. The DNA for the CDR3 is TGTGCCAGCAGCCTCTTAGGGGGAGGATCTAGCACAGATACGCAGTATTTT.

This chain connects TRBV2 to TRBJ2-3; a weak D match, TRBD1 (5 bases). Germline V gene sequence: CDR1 SNHLY, CDR2 FYNNEI. The CDR3 sequence is 15 residues long. V lost 3 bases, J lost 3 bases, and 13 bases lay in between. CDR3 coding DNA: TGTGCCAGCAGTGACTCCAGGGTCTGGACAGATACGCAGTATTTT. Protein sequence: CASSDSRVWTDTQYF. The full variable domain, rest sourced from reference TRBV2 and TRBJ2-3, is EPEVTQTPSHQVTQMGQEVILRCVPISNHLYFYWYRQILGQKVEFLVSFYNNEISEKSEIFDDQFSVERPDGSNFTLKIRSTKLEDSAMYFCASSDSRVWTDTQYFGPGTRLTVL.

V gene TRBV5-5 combines with J gene TRBJ1-5; no reliable D call. The CDR3 consists of 15 residues. Trimming removed 0 bases at V and 5 bases at J, with 12 bases between. Per germline, CDR1 SGHKS and CDR2 YYEKEE (reference sequence). The CDR3 reads CASSLVMAAYQPQHF. For the CDR3, the DNA is TGTGCCAGCAGCTTGGTAATGGCTGCCTATCAGCCCCAGCATTTT.

The chain couples TRBV29-1 to TRBJ2-7, with D possibly TRBD2 on 5 matching bases. The CDR3 length is 15 residues. Germline CDR1 reads SQVTM; CDR2 reads ANQGSEA. With 0 bases removed from V and 1 base from J, the gap between germline ends came to 13 bases. DNA of the CDR3: TGCAGCGTTGAAGATCCACACGAGGGTTCCTACGAGCAGTACTTC. Translating gives CSVEDPHEGSYEQYF.

The CDR3 nucleotides read TGTGCCAGCAGCTACAGCGGGACCTACAATGAGCAGTTCTTC. Translated: CASSYSGTYNEQFF. This chain links TRBV27 with TRBJ2-1; 7 nucleotides line up with TRBD2. The CDR3 contains 14 residues. J lost 2 bases, V lost 6 bases, and 4 bases had no gene match. Germline-derived CDR1 and CDR2 are MNHEY and SMNVEV (reference sequence).

V usage is TRBV4-2 and J usage is TRBJ2-7, with a possible D match to TRBD1 (6 bases). Germline V CDR1 and CDR2: LGHNA, YNFKEQ. The CDR3 is 15 residues long. V was shortened by 4 bases and J by 2 bases, with 15 bases between the two germline ends. CDR3 protein: CASSRTQGGTYEQYF. Here the CDR3 DNA reads TGTGCCAGCAGCCGTACACAGGGTGGAACCTACGAGCAGTACTTC.

The V call is TRBV19, the J call TRBJ2-1; D is undetermined. Germline CDR1 reads LNHDA; CDR2 reads SQIVND (reference sequence). The ends were cut back, 8 bases at V and 4 bases at J, with 6 bases in the middle. The CDR3 covers 11 residues. The CDR3 sequence is CASFGYNEQFF. CDR3 DNA sequence: TGTGCCAGTTTTGGGTACAATGAGCAGTTCTTC.

The rearrangement links TRBV6-5 to TRBJ1-1; D is ambiguous. Per germline, CDR1 MNHEY and CDR2 SVGAGI. This CDR3 region has 11 residues. V lost 6 bases and J lost 2, with 4 bases in between. CDR3 bases: TGTGCCAGCAGGATTAACACTGAAGCTTTCTTT. Amino acid sequence: CASRINTEAFF.

The V gene is TRBV7-6, the J gene TRBJ2-7, with D unclear. The germline gives CDR1 SGHVS, CDR2 FNYEAQ. This CDR3 spans 15 amino acids. Trimming took 2 bases from V and 6 from J, leaving 17 bases between them. The CDR3: CASSLRQRAESEQYF. The CDR3 bases are TGTGCCAGCAGCTTAAGACAAAGGGCGGAATCCGAGCAGTACTTC. The variable domain in full, completed from reference TRBV7-6 and TRBJ2-7, reads GAGVSQSPRYKVTKRGQDVALRCDPISGHVSLYWYRQALGQGPEFLTYFNYEAQQDKSGLPNDRFSAERPEGSISTLTIQRTEQRDSAMYRCASSLRQRAESEQYFGPGTRLTVT.

This rearrangement joins TRBV2 to TRBJ1-2; 9 bases are shared with TRBD1. The V gene's germline CDR1 is SNHLY and CDR2 FYNNEI. The CDR3 extends over 14 amino acids. The V segment lost 6 bases and the J segment 6 bases; nucleotides outside the gene matches: 8. The CDR3 reads CASSWTGASDGYTF. The CDR3 DNA reads TGTGCCAGCAGCTGGACAGGGGCCTCCGATGGCTACACCTTC. The full variable domain, rest sourced from reference TRBV2 and TRBJ1-2, is EPEVTQTPSHQVTQMGQEVILRCVPISNHLYFYWYRQILGQKVEFLVSFYNNEISEKSEIFDDQFSVERPDGSNFTLKIRSTKLEDSAMYFCASSWTGASDGYTFGSGTRLTVV.

This chain links TRBV27 with TRBJ2-1; the match to TRBD1 covers 9 bases. J was trimmed by 2 bases and V by 6 bases; bases with no gene match: 5. The CDR3 is made up of 15 amino acids. The germline V gene encodes CDR1 MNHEY and CDR2 SMNVEV (reference sequence). CDR3 residues: CASSPGTGTYNEQFF. The CDR3 region has the DNA TGTGCCAGCAGCCCCGGGACAGGGACCTACAATGAGCAGTTCTTC.

The chain joins TRBV27 to TRBJ1-5; no clear D. The CDR3 contains 13 residues. CDR1 and CDR2 (germline): MNHEY, SMNVEV (reference sequence). Deletions cut 3 bases from V and 6 bases from J, with 9 bases between. CDR3 sequence (DNA): TGTGCCAGCAGTTTCGCCCGGGGTCAGCCCCAGCATTTT. It yields the protein CASSFARGQPQHF.

The chain couples TRBV9 to TRBJ1-3; D gene ambiguous. This CDR3 contains 14 residues. Trimming cost V 3 bases and J 1 base, with 8 bases left between them. Germline V CDR1 and CDR2: SGDLS, YYNGEE. The CDR3 bases are TGTGCCAGCAGCGGATTGATTTCTGGAAACACCATATATTTT. Amino acid sequence: CASSGLISGNTIYF.

This sequence joins TRBV30 and TRBJ1-1; 9 bases line up with TRBD1. Germline V gene lookup returns CDR1 GTSNPN and CDR2 SVGIG (reference sequence). The trim removed 2 bases at V and 3 bases at J, leaving 1 base unmatched. There are 13 residues in the CDR3. CDR3 DNA: TGTGCCTGGAGTTGGGACAGGGACACTGAAGCTTTCTTT. Protein sequence: CAWSWDRDTEAFF.